This entry concerns a single T cell receptor (beta chain). Its antigen is currently unknown. PCR amplification relied on 60 Vbeta primers (plus 13 Jbeta primers). Using immunoSEQ multiplex PCR, the repertoire was profiled, and TCRdb retains in-frame clones only, with some absent. Altogether around 130,000 clones are present, 55% to 75% being singletons, with the ten largest covering roughly 3%. Germline V gene sequence: CDR1 LNHDA, CDR2 SQIVND (reference sequence). The CDR3 is 12 residues long. V gave up 10 bases and J gave up 4 bases, with 13 bases separating them. The sample belongs to a study of cytomegalovirus exposure and HLA in healthy donors. Whole-study results and caveats: Researchers reported in a later analysis that common viral pathogens appeared linked to several top clusters.

Sequenced sample: PBMCs. The gene calls are TRBV19 and TRBJ1-1; D might be TRBD1 (5 bases). The receptor's source is a human donor in good health. CDR3 nucleotide sequence: TGTGCCATACGAATCGGGGGCACTGAAGCTTTCTTT. Translating gives CAIRIGGTEAFF. The whole variable domain, filled in from reference TRBV19 and TRBJ1-1, reads DGGITQSPKYLFRKEGQNVTLSCEQNLNHDAMYWYRQDPGQGLRLIYYSQIVNDFQKGDIAEGYSVSREKKESFPLTVTSAQKNPTAFYLCAIRIGGTEAFFGQGTRLTVV.